This record covers a single T cell receptor (beta chain). Its specificity is unknown. The sample originates from a study of shared clonotypes between healthy human individuals. The overall study: Serving as donors were a couple of women and three men, whose ages spanned 18 to 49.

Study-wide results and caveats: Researchers sampled blood only, noting tissue repertoires likely differ.

Trimming at V came to 3 bases and at J to 7 bases, leaving 8 bases not matched to a gene. The CDR3 loop spans 15 amino acids. Looked up from germline, CDR1 is SGHVS and CDR2 is FQNEAQ. Study processing details: Junction-only sequences produced by ImmunoSEQ had no quality scores, so filtering differed. This table comes from immunoSEQ multiplex PCR, and its TCRdb copy is limited to in-frame clones, with some not included. V and J calls and clone size are given by that table; D and trimming were obtained from the DNA. The table records hundreds of thousands of clones, about 95% of them present only once. Naive CD8 cells comprised CD45RO-negative, CCR7-positively selected cells, excluding terminally differentiated effector memory CD45RA+ cells. The study enrolled healthy HIV-negative adults without recent acute infections or vaccinations as donors.

This rearrangement joins TRBV7-8 to TRBJ2-2, with 7 bases aligning to TRBD1. This TCR was sampled from a woman aged 25 to 39 in good health. Sequencing used naive CD8+ T cells sorted from blood. CDR3 DNA sequence: TGTGCCAGCAGCTTTGAGACAGGGTTATACGGGGAGCTGTTTTTT. Its translation is CASSFETGLYGELFF.